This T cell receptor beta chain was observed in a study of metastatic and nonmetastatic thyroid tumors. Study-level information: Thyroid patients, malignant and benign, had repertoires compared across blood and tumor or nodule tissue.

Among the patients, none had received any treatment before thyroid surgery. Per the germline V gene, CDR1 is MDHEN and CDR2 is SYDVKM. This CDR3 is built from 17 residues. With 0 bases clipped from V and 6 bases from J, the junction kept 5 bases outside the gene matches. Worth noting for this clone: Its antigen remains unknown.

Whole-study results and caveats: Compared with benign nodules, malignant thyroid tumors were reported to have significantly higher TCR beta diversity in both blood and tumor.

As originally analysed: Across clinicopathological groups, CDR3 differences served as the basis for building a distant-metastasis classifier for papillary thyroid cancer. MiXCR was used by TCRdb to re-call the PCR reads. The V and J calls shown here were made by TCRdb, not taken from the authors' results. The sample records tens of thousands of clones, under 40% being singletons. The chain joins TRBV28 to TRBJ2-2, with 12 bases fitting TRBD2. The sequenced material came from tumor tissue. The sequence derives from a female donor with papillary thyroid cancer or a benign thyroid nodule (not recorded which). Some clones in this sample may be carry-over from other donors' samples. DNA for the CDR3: TGTGCCAGCAGTTTATGGAGTCTAGCGGGAGGGCCCGGGGAGCTGTTTTTT. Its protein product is CASSLWSLAGGPGELFF.